The 17 T cell receptor beta chains below all came from one sample that was sequenced in a study of cytomegalovirus exposure and HLA in healthy donors. The repertoire was sequenced with immunoSEQ multiplex PCR; TCRdb's copy has only in-frame clones and lacks some. In the table there are fewer than 75,000 clones, around 94% of which are singletons. Sequencing input: PBMCs. These receptors originate from a woman younger than 30 in good health and CMV-seropositive.

This sequence joins TRBV10-3 and TRBJ2-5; no clear D gene. V gave up 7 bases and J gave up 1 base, with 10 bases separating them. This CDR3 region has 13 residues. Germline V gene lookup returns CDR1 ENHRY and CDR2 SYGVKD. The CDR3 is CAIMNGFQETQYF. The DNA for the CDR3 is TGTGCCATCATGAACGGGTTCCAAGAGACCCAGTACTTC.

The CDR3 region is CASSQAAGSGTYEQYF. CDR3 DNA: TGTGCCAGCAGCCAAGCGGCGGGCAGCGGGACCTACGAGCAGTACTTC. The V call is TRBV7-8, the J call TRBJ2-7; 7 bases match TRBD2. J lost 2 bases, V lost 5 bases, and 12 bases had no gene match. The V gene's germline CDR1 is SGHVS and CDR2 FQNEAQ. The CDR3 consists of 16 residues.

The chain carries TRBV5-4 and TRBJ2-7; no clear D. The CDR3 runs to 13 residues. V lost 0 bases and J lost 4, with 8 bases in between. CDR1 SGHNT and CDR2 YYREEE come from the germline V gene (reference sequence). The CDR3 region is CASSLAGEYEQYF. In DNA, the CDR3 is TGTGCCAGCAGCTTGGCCGGTGAGTACGAGCAGTACTTC.

The J gene is TRBJ2-7, the V gene TRBV14, with 9 bases aligning to TRBD2. Trimming removed 4 bases from V and 6 bases from J; junction bases left unmatched: 7. Per the germline V gene, CDR1 is SGHDN and CDR2 is FVKESK. The CDR3 spans 14 residues. CDR3 DNA: TGTGCCAGCAGCCCTATCCTAGCGGGGAGCGAGCAGTACTTC. It encodes CASSPILAGSEQYF.

Notes on this clone: One junction end disagrees with the germline gene, perhaps due to a read error. The chain carries TRBV5-4 and TRBJ2-5, with 7 bases that match TRBD2. Germline CDR1 and CDR2: SGHNT and YYREEE (reference sequence). This CDR3 is 13 amino acids long. The CDR3 here is CASTLAGVETQYF. The DNA for the CDR3 is TGTGCCAGCACCTTGGCGGGGGTGGAGACCCAGTACTTC.

The count of this clone is one. V gene TRBV21-1 combines with J gene TRBJ2-7; TRBD1 was called by the table and not checked on the DNA. TRBV21-1 represents a pseudogene. The CDR3 has 16 residues. DNA for the CDR3: TGTGCCAGCAGCAAATGTTATTTTACAGGAAATCGCGAGCAGTACTTC. Translation gives CASSKCYFTGNREQYF.

The chain employs TRBV7-2 and TRBJ1-5; tentative D call: TRBD1 (6 bases). There are 14 residues in the CDR3. Trimming took 4 bases from V and 7 from J, leaving 14 bases between them. Germline-derived CDR1 and CDR2 are SGHTA and FQGNSA. The CDR3 nucleotides read TGTGCCAGCAGCTCTACACAGGGAGGGCAGCCCCAGCATTTT. Protein product: CASSSTQGGQPQHF.

This clone was counted a single time. The V gene is TRBV4-3, the J gene TRBJ2-7; 9 nucleotides align to TRBD1. CDR3 length: 14 amino acids. V lost 3 bases and J lost 2; bases outside the gene matches: 2. Germline loops: CDR1 LGHNA, CDR2 YSLEER. As DNA, the CDR3 is TGCGCCAGCAGCCAGGACAGGGGTACCTACGAGCAGTACTTC. Translated: CASSQDRGTYEQYF.

By sample fraction, this clone is medium-sized. The chain carries TRBV18 and TRBJ2-3; 15 bases line up with TRBD2. There are 16 residues in the CDR3. The V gene's germline CDR1 is KGHSH and CDR2 LQKENI. J was trimmed by 3 bases and V by 6 bases; bases with no gene match: 4. DNA of the CDR3: TGTGCCAGCTCTCTCGGGACTAGCGGGGGGACAGATACGCAGTATTTT. Translating gives CASSLGTSGGTDTQYF.

This chain joins TRBV2 and TRBJ1-1; no reliable D call. Germline lookup yields CDR1 SNHLY and CDR2 FYNNEI. Trimming took off 5 bases at V and 2 bases at J, with 12 bases between the two ends. There are 14 residues in the CDR3. This CDR3 reads CASSPFGPNTEAFF. In DNA form, the CDR3 reads TGTGCCAGCAGTCCCTTTGGCCCAAACACTGAAGCTTTCTTT.

CDR3 in DNA: TGTGCCAGCAATAAGGACTCGCGGGATACGCAGTATTTT. Its protein product is CASNKDSRDTQYF. V and J are TRBV6-5 and TRBJ2-3; perhaps TRBD2 as D (5 bases). There are 13 residues in the CDR3. Germline V gives CDR1 MNHEY, CDR2 SVGAGI. Trimming stripped 7 bases from V and 6 bases from J, with 14 bases between.

The chain recombines TRBV15 with TRBJ2-7; TRBD2 is a possible D gene (6 bases). The V gene's germline CDR1 is LNHNV and CDR2 YYDKDF (reference sequence). The V end lost 0 bases, the J end lost 9 bases, and 12 bases lay between the germline ends. CDR3 length: 13 residues. The CDR3 loop is CATSRDDGRGQYF. CDR3 sequence (DNA): TGTGCCACCAGCAGAGATGACGGGAGAGGGCAGTACTTC.

The rearrangement uses TRBV19 and TRBJ1-4; no reliable D call. The CDR3 spans 12 residues. Germline V gene lookup returns CDR1 LNHDA and CDR2 SQIVND (reference sequence). The V end was cut by 3 bases, the J end by 7 bases, with 6 bases between. CDR3 region: CASSIVSEKLFF. Here the CDR3 DNA reads TGTGCCAGTAGTATTGTGAGTGAAAAACTGTTTTTT.

The V and J genes are TRBV10-3 and TRBJ2-3, with a tentative D call TRBD2 (6 bases). The CDR3 totals 13 residues. The germline V gene encodes CDR1 ENHRY and CDR2 SYGVKD. V was trimmed by 10 bases and J by 4 bases, leaving 15 bases between them. CDR3 protein: CATRRESSDTQYF. CDR3 in DNA: TGTGCCACCAGGAGGGAGTCCTCAGATACGCAGTATTTT.

This chain uses TRBV4-1 with TRBJ1-1; D not certain. There are 17 residues in the CDR3. From germline, CDR1 is MGHRA and CDR2 YSYEKL. V lost 0 bases, J lost 0 bases, and 14 bases lay in between. The CDR3 loop reads CASSQDRSGIMNTEAFF. For the CDR3, the DNA is TGCGCCAGCAGCCAAGATAGGTCAGGAATCATGAACACTGAAGCTTTCTTT.

V and J are TRBV27 and TRBJ2-1; 7 bases line up with TRBD2. The CDR3 is made up of 14 amino acids. Looked up from germline, CDR1 is MNHEY and CDR2 is SMNVEV (reference sequence). Trimming cost V 5 bases and J 8 bases; bases outside gene matches: 9. The CDR3 protein is CASSPTGGGDEQFF. For the CDR3, the DNA is TGTGCCAGCAGTCCCACCGGGGGAGGGGATGAGCAGTTCTTC.

This clone was counted once. This chain joins TRBV30 and TRBJ1-2; TRBD1 is a possible D gene (6 bases). Germline CDR1 is GTSNPN and CDR2 is SVGIG (reference sequence). Trimming cost V 0 bases and J 7 bases, with 12 bases left between them. This CDR3 region has 13 residues. The DNA for the CDR3 is TGTGCCTGGAGTGTACGGCAGGGGTCTGGCTACACCTTC. Translation: CAWSVRQGSGYTF.